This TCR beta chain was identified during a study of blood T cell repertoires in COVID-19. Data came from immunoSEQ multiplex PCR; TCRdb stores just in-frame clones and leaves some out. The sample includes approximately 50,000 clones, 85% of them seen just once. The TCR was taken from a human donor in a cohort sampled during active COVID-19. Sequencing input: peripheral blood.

CDR3 nucleotides: TGTGCCACCAGTGGGACAGGGTGGAAGAATGAGCAGTTCTTC. It yields the protein CATSGTGWKNEQFF. The J gene is TRBJ2-1, the V gene TRBV24-1, with 8 bases identical to TRBD1. The CDR3 covers 14 residues. The J segment lost 7 bases and the V segment lost 5 bases, leaving 6 bases of the junction unmatched. CDR1 and CDR2 (germline): KGHDR, SFDVKD.